The 26 T cell receptor beta chains given below trace back to one sample, sequenced in a study of blood T cell repertoires in COVID-19. TCRdb's table, derived via immunoSEQ multiplex PCR, lists solely in-frame clones and lacks some. The table records 68,000 or so clones, 89% of them present only once. Specimen: peripheral blood. These receptors all stem from a man aged 45-60 years with active COVID-19.

This chain joins TRBV5-4 and TRBJ2-2, with TRBD2 as a possible D gene (5 bases). Germline assignment: CDR1 SGHNT and CDR2 YYREEE (reference sequence). The CDR3 spans 15 residues. The V end was cut by 0 bases, the J end by 5 bases, with 11 bases between. The CDR3 loop is CASSLGLGETGELFF. The DNA of the CDR3 is TGTGCCAGCAGCTTGGGACTTGGGGAGACCGGGGAGCTGTTTTTT.

This clone was counted a few times. The chain uses TRBV5-6 and TRBJ2-3; 10 bases line up with TRBD2. The CDR3 has 17 residues. Germline CDR1 is SGHDT and CDR2 is YYEEEE. The junction had 10 bases not matched to a gene; V was cut back by 4 bases and J by 2 bases. The CDR3 sequence: CASSVAGGRGYTDTQYF. In DNA, the CDR3 is TGTGCCAGCAGCGTAGCGGGGGGACGAGGATACACAGATACGCAGTATTTT. Combining the CDR3 with reference TRBV5-6 and TRBJ2-3 gives the whole variable domain DAGVTQSPTHLIKTRGQQVTLRCSPKSGHDTVSWYQQALGQGPQFIFQYYEEEERQRGNFPDRFSGHQFPNYSSELNVNALLLGDSALYLCASSVAGGRGYTDTQYFGPGTRLTVL.

J is TRBJ2-2 and V is TRBV10-2, with a possible D match to TRBD1 (5 bases). Trimming shortened V by 6 bases and J by 1 base, and 15 bases separated the two germline ends. This CDR3 spans 16 amino acids. In germline, CDR1 is WSHSY, CDR2 SAAADI. The CDR3 loop reads CASSDTGGRNTGELFF. Here the CDR3 DNA reads TGCGCCAGCAGCGACACAGGTGGCAGGAACACCGGGGAGCTGTTTTTT.

The chain employs TRBV19 and TRBJ1-5; the D is unclear. CDR3 length equals 15 residues. Per the germline V gene, CDR1 is LNHDA and CDR2 is SQIVND (reference sequence). V was pared by 3 bases and J by 3 bases, with 12 bases between. The CDR3 region is CASSIRSTNNQPQHF. The DNA of the CDR3 is TGTGCCAGTAGTATTCGCAGTACTAACAATCAGCCCCAGCATTTT.

The chain uses TRBV11-2 and TRBJ2-7; 7 nucleotides agree with TRBD1. With 6 bases clipped from V and 3 bases from J, the junction kept 11 bases outside the gene matches. The CDR3 is 15 amino acids. CDR1 and CDR2 from the germline V gene are SGHAT and FQNNGV. The CDR3 loop reads CASSATGASYYEQYF. As DNA, the CDR3 is TGTGCCAGCAGTGCCACAGGGGCGTCCTACTACGAGCAGTACTTC.

The gene calls are TRBV7-8 and TRBJ2-1; the match to TRBD2 covers 9 bases. This CDR3 has 15 amino acids. The germline CDR1 and CDR2 sequences are SGHVS and FQNEAQ. V trimming: 4 bases; J trimming: 10 bases; junction bases outside the gene matches: 11. In DNA form, the CDR3 reads TGTGCCAGCAGCTCGTTTAGCGGGGGCCCGTCCGAGCAGTTCTTC. This encodes CASSSFSGGPSEQFF.

The V call is TRBV11-2, the J call TRBJ1-1; the D is unclear. CDR1 is SGHAT and CDR2 is FQNNGV in the germline V gene. Trimming stripped 4 bases from V and 7 bases from J, with 10 bases between. The CDR3 sequence is 12 residues long. The CDR3 loop is CASSYAGIEAFF. CDR3 nucleotide sequence: TGTGCCAGCAGCTACGCCGGGATTGAAGCTTTCTTT.

The chain combines TRBV19 with TRBJ1-6; TRBD1 is a possible D gene (5 bases). Germline loops: CDR1 LNHDA, CDR2 SQIVND (reference sequence). The CDR3 has 16 residues. Trimming removed 6 bases from V and 0 bases from J, with 12 bases in between. The CDR3 DNA follows: TGTGCCAGTAGCCGGGGGAGCAACTCCTATAATTCACCCCTCCACTTT. Protein product: CASSRGSNSYNSPLHF.

V usage is TRBV5-5 and J usage is TRBJ2-1; 8 bases are a match to TRBD1. The ends lost 3 bases at V and 2 bases at J; junction bases unmatched: 4. The CDR3 loop spans 15 amino acids. Per the germline V gene, CDR1 is SGHKS and CDR2 is YYEKEE (reference sequence). CDR3 bases: TGTGCCAGCAGCTCAGACAGGGGTCCCTACAATGAGCAGTTCTTC. This codes for CASSSDRGPYNEQFF.

The chain couples TRBV4-1 to TRBJ1-2; the match to TRBD1 covers 9 bases. Germline CDR1 and CDR2: MGHRA and YSYEKL. The CDR3 is 16 amino acids. J was trimmed by 5 bases and V by 2 bases; bases with no gene match: 9. This chain's CDR3 is CASSQRTGEGHYGYTF. In DNA form, the CDR3 reads TGCGCCAGCAGCCAAAGGACAGGGGAAGGTCATTATGGCTACACCTTC.

As to this clone: Sequence at one end of the junction differs from germline and may be a read error. The chain links TRBV7-9 to TRBJ1-1; possibly TRBD1 for D (6 bases). The CDR3 is 12 amino acids. Germline lookup yields CDR1 SEHNR and CDR2 FQNEAQ (reference sequence). In DNA form, the CDR3 reads TGTGCCAGCAACTTAGGGGGGCAGGGGGCTTTCTTT. Amino acid sequence: CASNLGGQGAFF.

The rearrangement links TRBV15 to TRBJ1-1; D not certain. Germline V gives CDR1 LNHNV, CDR2 YYDKDF (reference sequence). Trimming stripped 4 bases from V and 6 bases from J, with 9 bases between. This CDR3 has 12 amino acids. The DNA for the CDR3 is TGTGCCACCAGCAAAATCGCGTCTGAAGCTTTCTTT. As protein: CATSKIASEAFF.

V and J are TRBV5-1 and TRBJ1-4, with TRBD1 as a possible D gene (6 bases). Germline V gives CDR1 SGHRS, CDR2 YFSETQ. Deletions cut 0 bases from V and 6 bases from J, with 9 bases between. CDR3 length equals 14 residues. Here the CDR3 DNA reads TGCGCCAGCAGCTTGGCAGGGGCTTATGAAAAACTGTTTTTT. Protein sequence: CASSLAGAYEKLFF.

The chain is built from TRBV6-6 and TRBJ1-1; 7 positions agree with TRBD1. V dropped 6 bases and J dropped 0; count of bases not matched to a gene: 10. Germline V gene data show CDR1 as MNHNY and CDR2 as SVGAGI (reference sequence). CDR3 length equals 16 residues. In nucleotides, the CDR3 is TGTGCCAGCAGCTTACTCACGACAGGGATGAACACTGAAGCTTTCTTT. Protein product: CASSLLTTGMNTEAFF.

The sample holds one count of this clone. The rearrangement joins TRBV11-2 to TRBJ2-2; D is ambiguous. V lost 5 bases and J 0 bases, leaving 13 bases between the germline ends. CDR1 is SGHAT and CDR2 is FQNNGV in the germline V gene. The CDR3 loop spans 16 amino acids. The CDR3 region is CASSPRAGSNTGELFF. CDR3 sequence (DNA): TGTGCCAGCAGCCCCCGCGCCGGGTCGAACACCGGGGAGCTGTTTTTT.

The chain carries TRBV4-3 and TRBJ1-5; D gene ambiguous. This CDR3 has 17 residues. Germline loops: CDR1 LGHNA, CDR2 YSLEER. Trimming took off 4 bases at V and 7 bases at J, with 23 bases between the two ends. CDR3 amino acids: CASSPLRGEKEKQPQHF. The CDR3 DNA follows: TGCGCCAGCAGCCCCCTACGGGGTGAAAAAGAGAAACAGCCCCAGCATTTT.

J is TRBJ2-7 and V is TRBV7-2, with a possible D match to TRBD2 (5 bases). The ends were cut back, 4 bases at V and 0 bases at J, with 13 bases in the middle. CDR1 is SGHTA, CDR2 FQGNSA, per germline. The CDR3 consists of 15 residues. CDR3 DNA sequence: TGTGCCAGCAGCTCTTACGGGGTGAACTCCTACGAGCAGTACTTC. This encodes CASSSYGVNSYEQYF.

The rearrangement joins TRBV12-3 or TRBV12-4 to TRBJ2-3; D unclear. V was shortened by 3 bases and J by 6 bases, with 7 bases between the two germline ends. CDR3 length: 12 residues. The CDR3 here is CASSFSGDTQYF. The CDR3 DNA sequence: TGTGCCAGCAGTTTTTCCGGGGATACGCAGTATTTT.

The chain combines TRBV5-1 with TRBJ2-5; 11 bases line up with TRBD2. This CDR3 comprises 15 residues. CDR1 is SGHRS and CDR2 is YFSETQ in the germline V gene. Unmatched junction bases numbered 3, after V lost 1 base and J lost 4 bases. The CDR3 DNA reads TGCGCCAGCAGCTTGCCTAGCGGGGGGCCAGAGACCCAGTACTTC. It translates to CASSLPSGGPETQYF.

The chain carries TRBV5-6 and TRBJ2-6; D is perhaps TRBD1 (5 bases). V lost 4 bases and J 2 bases, leaving 10 bases between the germline ends. The CDR3 is made up of 15 amino acids. Germline-derived CDR1 and CDR2 are SGHDT and YYEEEE. The DNA for the CDR3 is TGTGCCAGCAGCCCGCGGACAACTGGGGCCAACGTCCTGACTTTC. Protein: CASSPRTTGANVLTF. Using reference TRBV5-6 and TRBJ2-6 for the parts outside the CDR3, the full variable domain is DAGVTQSPTHLIKTRGQQVTLRCSPKSGHDTVSWYQQALGQGPQFIFQYYEEEERQRGNFPDRFSGHQFPNYSSELNVNALLLGDSALYLCASSPRTTGANVLTFGAGSRLTVL.

The J gene is TRBJ1-3, the V gene TRBV5-5; D possibly corresponds to TRBD1 (5 bases). Germline CDR1 SGHKS, CDR2 YYEKEE (reference sequence). The CDR3 totals 16 residues. V lost 0 bases to trimming and J lost 5 bases, with 15 bases between them. CDR3 sequence: CASSLVPWQGRNTIYF. The CDR3 nucleotides read TGTGCCAGCAGCTTGGTCCCGTGGCAGGGCAGAAACACCATATATTTT.

This clone came up once. V usage is TRBV7-2 and J usage is TRBJ2-4, with D perhaps matching TRBD2 (5 bases). CDR3 length equals 18 residues. V was shortened by 4 bases and J by 0 bases, with 19 bases between the two germline ends. Germline loops: CDR1 SGHTA, CDR2 FQGNSA. CDR3 DNA: TGTGCCAGCAGCTCCCGGTCCCTAGCCCCGTCAGCCAAAAACATTCAGTACTTC. Its translation: CASSSRSLAPSAKNIQYF.

The rearrangement links TRBV6-5 to TRBJ1-4, with D hard to call. CDR3 length: 15 residues. V dropped 0 bases and J dropped 2 bases, with 7 bases sitting between them. The germline gives CDR1 MNHEY, CDR2 SVGAGI. CDR3 DNA sequence: TGTGCCAGCAGTTACTCTGGCAGGACTAATGAAAAACTGTTTTTT. Amino acid sequence: CASSYSGRTNEKLFF.

This sequence joins TRBV27 and TRBJ1-6; TRBD1 is a possible D gene (6 bases). The length of the CDR3 is 14 residues. The V end lost 4 bases, the J end lost 4 bases, and 8 bases lay between the germline ends. Germline V gives CDR1 MNHEY, CDR2 SMNVEV (reference sequence). CDR3 amino acids: CASSSTGYNSPLHF. The CDR3 nucleotides are TGTGCCAGCAGTTCGACAGGATATAATTCACCCCTCCACTTT.

The rearrangement joins TRBV7-2 to TRBJ1-3; 12 nucleotides line up with TRBD1. V lost 5 bases and J lost 1; bases outside the gene matches: 6. Germline CDR1 and CDR2: SGHTA and FQGNSA. This CDR3 contains 17 residues. This CDR3 reads CASSTRDRGHSGNTIYF. CDR3 sequence (DNA): TGTGCCAGCAGCACCCGGGACAGGGGGCATTCTGGAAACACCATATATTTT.

The chain has TRBV19 and TRBJ1-1; no clear D. The CDR3 is 17 residues long. The germline V and J ends were trimmed by 0 bases and 4 bases, with 18 bases remaining between them. Germline V gene data show CDR1 as LNHDA and CDR2 as SQIVND (reference sequence). This CDR3 reads CASSIEPWREESTEAFF. CDR3 bases: TGTGCCAGTAGTATAGAACCATGGAGGGAGGAGAGCACTGAAGCTTTCTTT.